What follows are 17 T cell receptor beta chains derived from one specimen sequenced in a study of blood T cell repertoires in COVID-19 (dated by TCRdb to 2020 to 2021). Library creation used the immunoSEQ multiplex PCR assay. As stored in TCRdb, this immuneACCESS dataset retains in-frame rearrangements with V and J assigned. A fraction of the clones does not appear; measured against another copy, unresolved V genes explain less than half of the discrepancy, and the remainder lacks a known reason. This sample comprises 160,000 or so clones, around three quarters of them detected only once. Of the sample, around 6.3% is held by the ten largest clones. The sequenced sample consisted of peripheral blood. Source of these receptors: a man in his sixties or seventies with active or convalescent COVID-19.

Comment on this clone: This CDR3 is also generated by other DNA sequences in the sample. The V gene is TRBV27, the J gene TRBJ2-7; D may be TRBD1 (6 bases). Germline V lookup: CDR1 MNHEY, CDR2 SMNVEV (reference sequence). The CDR3 is made up of 12 amino acids. V was pared by 6 bases and J by 3 bases, with 9 bases between. The CDR3 reads CASSPQGYEQYF. In DNA, the CDR3 is TGTGCCAGCAGCCCACAGGGCTACGAGCAGTACTTC.

The gene calls are TRBV25-1 and TRBJ1-2; no definite D call. V dropped 6 bases and J dropped 4 bases, with 18 bases sitting between them. The CDR3 runs 15 residues. Germline V gene lookup returns CDR1 MGHDK and CDR2 SYGVNS. The CDR3 nucleotides are TGTGCCAGCAGGGGCGACGGCTTGAAACCCTATGGCTACACCTTC. Amino acid sequence: CASRGDGLKPYGYTF.

The CDR3 loop reads CASSIHLDSGIFF. The CDR3 DNA follows: TGTGCCAGCAGCATCCACCTAGACTCGGGGATTTTCTTT. This chain joins TRBV12-3 or TRBV12-4 and TRBJ1-1; D uncertain. Trimming took off 6 bases at V and 13 bases at J, with 21 bases between the two ends. This CDR3 is built from 13 residues.

The CDR3 DNA follows: TGTGCCAGCAGCCAAGATGGGCAGGGGGCCTGGTCCTACAATGAGCAGTTCTTC. Its protein product is CASSQDGQGAWSYNEQFF. The chain recombines TRBV3-1 (or the pseudogene TRBV3-2) with TRBJ2-1, with 8 bases matching TRBD1. V dropped 0 bases and J dropped 1; count of bases not matched to a gene: 8. The CDR3 runs 18 residues. Germline V gene sequence: CDR1 LGHDT, CDR2 YNNKEL (reference sequence).

The chain combines TRBV7-2 with TRBJ1-5; D not resolved. This CDR3 is built from 14 residues. The germline V gene has CDR1 SGHTA and CDR2 FQGNSA. V was shortened by 6 bases and J by 3 bases, with 12 bases between the two germline ends. The CDR3 nucleotides are TGTGCCAGCAGGGCCAGCGAGGTCAATCAGCCCCAGCATTTT. This sequence encodes CASRASEVNQPQHF.

The V gene is TRBV5-1, the J gene TRBJ1-4, with 9 positions matching TRBD1. Germline V gives CDR1 SGHRS, CDR2 YFSETQ. Trimming removed 1 base from V and 8 bases from J; junction bases left unmatched: 12. This CDR3 is built from 17 residues. CDR3 nucleotide sequence: TGCGCCAGCAGCTTGCTATCGACAGGGGGAGGAGGCGAAAAACTGTTTTTT. This codes for CASSLLSTGGGGEKLFF.

This clone was recorded only once. The CDR3 protein is CASRPLGGTNTEAFF. DNA of the CDR3: TGTGCCAGCAGGCCACTTGGCGGGACGAACACTGAAGCTTTCTTT. The V and J genes are TRBV6-5 and TRBJ1-1; D may be TRBD1 (5 bases). The V gene lost 6 bases and the J gene lost 1 base, with 15 bases spanning the gap. Germline assignment: CDR1 MNHEY and CDR2 SVGAGI. The CDR3 sequence is 15 residues long.

As regards this clone: The same CDR3 also results from other DNA sequences found in this sample. The chain uses TRBV3-1 (or the pseudogene TRBV3-2) and TRBJ2-6; D is possibly TRBD2 (7 bases). Trimming took 9 bases from V and 6 from J, leaving 15 bases between them. The CDR3 sequence is 14 residues long. Germline CDR1 and CDR2: LGHDT and YNNKEL (reference sequence). CDR3 residues: CASRGGWEANVLTF. In nucleotides, the CDR3 is TGTGCCAGTAGGGGGGGTTGGGAGGCCAACGTCCTGACTTTC.

The chain is built from TRBV4-3 and TRBJ1-4; TRBD1 matches at 7 bases. The V gene end was trimmed by 0 bases and the J gene end by 6 bases; junction bases not matched to a gene: 4. This CDR3 is 15 amino acids long. Germline loops: CDR1 LGHNA, CDR2 YSLEER. The CDR3 reads CASSQDETGYEKLFF. CDR3 sequence (DNA): TGCGCCAGCAGCCAAGACGAGACAGGGTATGAAAAACTGTTTTTT.

This chain uses TRBV19 with TRBJ1-2; 10 bases are a match to TRBD1. After removal of 6 bases from V and 5 bases from J, the junction contained 6 bases not matched to a gene. CDR1 is LNHDA and CDR2 is SQIVND in the germline V gene (reference sequence). CDR3 size: 14 residues. CDR3 bases: TGTGCCAGTAGAGGGACAGGGGTAACATATGGCTACACCTTC. This encodes CASRGTGVTYGYTF.

V gene TRBV6-1 combines with J gene TRBJ1-3, with 9 bases matching TRBD1. CDR1 MNHNS and CDR2 SASEGT come from the germline V gene. The CDR3 runs to 17 residues. Trimming removed 2 bases from V and 0 bases from J; junction bases left unmatched: 5. The CDR3 sequence is CASSERGTGNSGNTIYF. The CDR3 bases are TGTGCCAGCAGTGAAAGAGGGACAGGGAACTCTGGAAACACCATATATTTT.

This clone is a singleton in its sample. V is TRBV7-2 and J is TRBJ1-4, with TRBD1 as a possible D gene (6 bases). The germline gives CDR1 SGHTA, CDR2 FQGNSA. This CDR3 comprises 17 residues. Trimming stripped 5 bases from V and 0 bases from J, with 16 bases between. CDR3 nucleotides: TGTGCCAGCAGCAAAACAGGGAGACACTCAACTAATGAAAAACTGTTTTTT. This encodes CASSKTGRHSTNEKLFF.

This chain connects TRBV4-2 to TRBJ2-2; D is uncertain. The CDR3 has 14 amino acids. Germline assignment: CDR1 LGHNA and CDR2 YNFKEQ. V gave up 1 base and J gave up 6 bases, with 9 bases separating them. CDR3 sequence: CASSQGPVAGELFF. In DNA form, the CDR3 reads TGTGCCAGCAGCCAAGGCCCAGTTGCCGGGGAGCTGTTTTTT.

The chain combines TRBV21-1 with TRBJ1-4; the table names TRBD1, a call not compared with the DNA. TRBV21-1 is an annotated pseudogene. This CDR3 is 15 amino acids long. CDR3 amino acids: CTVLPRVGVREKLFF. The CDR3 bases are TGTACAGTATTGCCCCGGGTAGGGGTTCGGGAAAAACTGTTTTTT.

The chain uses TRBV14 and TRBJ2-5; the D is unclear. Germline V gene lookup returns CDR1 SGHDN and CDR2 FVKESK. The ends were cut back, 5 bases at V and 2 bases at J, with 9 bases in the middle. The CDR3 covers 13 residues. CDR3 coding DNA: TGTGCCAGCAGCGGGCCAGATCAAGAGACCCAGTACTTC. It codes for CASSGPDQETQYF.

The chain links TRBV25-1 to TRBJ1-1; 8 bases match TRBD1. Germline V lookup: CDR1 MGHDK, CDR2 SYGVNS. The CDR3 runs 15 residues. The ends lost 3 bases at V and 3 bases at J; junction bases unmatched: 6. As DNA, the CDR3 is TGTGCCAGCAGTGAGGAGGGACAGGTAGACACTGAAGCTTTCTTT. Translating gives CASSEEGQVDTEAFF.

This clone was seen only a few times. V and J are TRBV5-1 and TRBJ2-7; possibly TRBD2 for D (6 bases). The germline V gene encodes CDR1 SGHRS and CDR2 YFSETQ. CDR3 length equals 15 residues. Between the trimmed V and J ends, which lost 0 bases and 0 bases, there was a span of 10 bases. The DNA of the CDR3 is TGCGCCAGCAGCTTGGGCGGGACCTACTCCTACGAGCAGTACTTC. Translated: CASSLGGTYSYEQYF.